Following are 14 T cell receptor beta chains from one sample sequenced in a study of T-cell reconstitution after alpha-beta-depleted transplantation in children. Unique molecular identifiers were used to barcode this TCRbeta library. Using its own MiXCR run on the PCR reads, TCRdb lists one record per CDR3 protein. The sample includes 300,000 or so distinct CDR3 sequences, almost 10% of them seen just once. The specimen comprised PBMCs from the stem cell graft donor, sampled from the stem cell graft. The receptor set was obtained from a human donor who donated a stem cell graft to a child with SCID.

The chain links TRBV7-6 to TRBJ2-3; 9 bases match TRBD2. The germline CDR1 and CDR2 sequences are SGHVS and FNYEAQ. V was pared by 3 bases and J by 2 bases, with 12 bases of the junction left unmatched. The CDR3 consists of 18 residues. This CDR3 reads CASSFRLASGVFTDTQYF. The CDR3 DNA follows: TGTGCCAGCAGCTTCCGACTGGCTAGCGGGGTCTTCACAGATACGCAGTATTTT.

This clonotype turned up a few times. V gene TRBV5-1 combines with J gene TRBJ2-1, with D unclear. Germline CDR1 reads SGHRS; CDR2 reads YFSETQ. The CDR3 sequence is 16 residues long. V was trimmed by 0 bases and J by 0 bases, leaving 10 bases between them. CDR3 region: CASSLVWASSYNEQFF. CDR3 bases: TGCGCCAGCAGCTTGGTATGGGCGAGCTCCTACAATGAGCAGTTCTTC.

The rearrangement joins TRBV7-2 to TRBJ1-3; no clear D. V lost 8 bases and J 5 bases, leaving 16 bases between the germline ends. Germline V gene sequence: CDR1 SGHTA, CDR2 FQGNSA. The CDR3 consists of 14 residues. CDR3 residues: CASLNPIERNTIYF. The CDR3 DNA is TGTGCCAGCTTGAATCCGATTGAAAGAAACACCATATATTTT. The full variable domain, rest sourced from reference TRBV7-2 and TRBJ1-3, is GAGVSQSPSNKVTEKGKDVELRCDPISGHTALYWYRQSLGQGLEFLIYFQGNSAPDKSGLPSDRFSAERTGGSVSTLTIQRTQQEDSAVYLCASLNPIERNTIYFGEGSWLTVV.

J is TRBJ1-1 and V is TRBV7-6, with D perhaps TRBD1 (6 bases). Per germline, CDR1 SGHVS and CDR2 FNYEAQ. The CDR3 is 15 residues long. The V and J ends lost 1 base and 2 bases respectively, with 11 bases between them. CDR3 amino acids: CASSLEGGLNTEAFF. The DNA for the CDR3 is TGTGCCAGCAGCTTAGAAGGGGGTCTCAACACTGAAGCTTTCTTT.

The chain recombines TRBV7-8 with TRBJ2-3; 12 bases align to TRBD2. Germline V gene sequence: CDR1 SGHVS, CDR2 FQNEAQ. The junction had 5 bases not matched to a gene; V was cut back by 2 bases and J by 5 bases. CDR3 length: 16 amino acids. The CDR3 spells CASSLFGLAGRDTQYF. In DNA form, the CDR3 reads TGTGCCAGCAGCTTATTCGGACTAGCGGGGAGAGATACGCAGTATTTT.

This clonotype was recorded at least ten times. The CDR3 sequence is CASSYGGNSNQPQHF. The CDR3 DNA follows: TGTGCCAGCAGTTACGGGGGAAATAGCAATCAGCCCCAGCATTTT. The gene calls are TRBV6-5 and TRBJ1-5; a possible D gene is TRBD1 (5 bases). The CDR3 extends over 15 amino acids. V gave up 2 bases and J gave up 0 bases, with 8 bases separating them. Per the germline V gene, CDR1 is MNHEY and CDR2 is SVGAGI.

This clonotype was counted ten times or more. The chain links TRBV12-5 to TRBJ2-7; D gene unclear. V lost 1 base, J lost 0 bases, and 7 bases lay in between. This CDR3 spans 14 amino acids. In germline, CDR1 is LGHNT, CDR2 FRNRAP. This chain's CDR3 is CASGLGVSSYEQYF. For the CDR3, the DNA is TGTGCTAGTGGTTTGGGGGTGAGCTCCTACGAGCAGTACTTC.

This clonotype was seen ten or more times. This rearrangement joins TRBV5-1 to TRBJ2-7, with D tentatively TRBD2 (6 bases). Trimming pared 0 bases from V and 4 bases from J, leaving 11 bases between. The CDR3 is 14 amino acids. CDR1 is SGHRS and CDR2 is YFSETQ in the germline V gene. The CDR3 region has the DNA TGCGCCAGCAGCTTGGGGAGTGGAGGGTACGAGCAGTACTTC. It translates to CASSLGSGGYEQYF.

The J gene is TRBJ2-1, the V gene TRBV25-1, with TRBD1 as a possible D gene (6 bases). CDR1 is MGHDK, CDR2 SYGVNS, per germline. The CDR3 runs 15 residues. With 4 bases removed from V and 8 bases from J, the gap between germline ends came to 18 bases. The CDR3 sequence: CASSGNRARGDEQFF. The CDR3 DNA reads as TGTGCCAGCAGTGGAAACAGGGCGCGTGGCGATGAGCAGTTCTTC.

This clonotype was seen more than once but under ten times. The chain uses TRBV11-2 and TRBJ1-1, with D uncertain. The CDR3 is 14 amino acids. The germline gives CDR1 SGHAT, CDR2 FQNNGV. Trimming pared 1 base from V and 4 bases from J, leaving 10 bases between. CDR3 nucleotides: TGTGCCAGCAGCTTAGTAAACCAGCTCACTGAAGCTTTCTTT. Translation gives CASSLVNQLTEAFF.

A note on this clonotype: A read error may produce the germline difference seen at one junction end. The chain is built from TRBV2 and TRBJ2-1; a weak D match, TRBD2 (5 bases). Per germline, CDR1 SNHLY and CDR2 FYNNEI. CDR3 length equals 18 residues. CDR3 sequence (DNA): TGTACCAGCAGTTTAAATAGTGCGGGCGGCAGCTCCTACAATGAGCAGTTCTTC. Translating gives CTSSLNSAGGSSYNEQFF.

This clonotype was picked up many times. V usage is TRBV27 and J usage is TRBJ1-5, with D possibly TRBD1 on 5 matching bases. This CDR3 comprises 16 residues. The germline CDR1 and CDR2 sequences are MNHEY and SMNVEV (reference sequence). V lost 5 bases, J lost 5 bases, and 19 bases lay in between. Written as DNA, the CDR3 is TGTGCCAGCAGTCCAGGACATGCCCCCATCCATCAGCCCCAGCATTTT. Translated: CASSPGHAPIHQPQHF.

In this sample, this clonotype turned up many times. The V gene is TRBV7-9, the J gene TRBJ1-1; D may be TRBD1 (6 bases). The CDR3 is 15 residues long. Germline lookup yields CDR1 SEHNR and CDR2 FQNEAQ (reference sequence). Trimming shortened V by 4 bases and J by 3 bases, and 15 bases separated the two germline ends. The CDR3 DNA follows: TGTGCCAGCAGCTCAAGGGGGGTCGGAGACACTGAAGCTTTCTTT. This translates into CASSSRGVGDTEAFF. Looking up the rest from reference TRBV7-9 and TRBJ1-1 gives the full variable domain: DTGVSQNPRHKITKRGQNVTFRCDPISEHNRLYWYRQTLGQGPEFLTYFQNEAQLEKSRLLSDRFSAERPKGSFSTLEIQRTEQGDSAMYLCASSSRGVGDTEAFFGQGTRLTVV.

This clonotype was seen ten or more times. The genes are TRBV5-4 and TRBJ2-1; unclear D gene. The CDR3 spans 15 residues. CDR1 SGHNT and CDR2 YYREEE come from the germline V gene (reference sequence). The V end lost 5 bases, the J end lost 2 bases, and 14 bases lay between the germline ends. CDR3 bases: TGTGCCAGCAGTCATGACCTCGGAACCTACAATGAGCAGTTCTTC. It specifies CASSHDLGTYNEQFF.